This entry describes one T cell receptor beta chain. As originally analysed: Amplified reference gene primers provided the basis for estimating nucleated cell counts. Produced via immunoSEQ multiplex PCR; TCRdb's table is partial and in-frame only. For V, J and clone size, that table is used; D and trimming come from the DNA. The data contain fewer than 300,000 clones, approximately 91% of them seen just once; the ten biggest clones take up 2% to 2.5%. Followed longitudinally, the Seattle patients had been enrolled during active infection. The CDR3 is made up of 14 amino acids. The V and J ends lost 2 bases and 1 base respectively, with 8 bases between them. Germline CDR1 SGHNT, CDR2 YYREEE (reference sequence). The data originate from a study of blood T cell repertoires in COVID-19. Study at large: The origin of the acute and convalescent COVID-19 samples was the United States, Italy and Spain. PBMCs, B-cell-depleted T cells, or T cells provided the cDNA or gDNA that made up the material.

The rearrangement links TRBV5-4 to TRBJ2-3; no firm D call. Sequenced material: peripheral blood. This TCR derives from a woman aged 30 to 39 with COVID-19, enrolled during active disease. Written as DNA, the CDR3 is TGTGCCAGCAGCTTCGGGTTGGGCACAGATACGCAGTATTTT. Protein sequence: CASSFGLGTDTQYF.